This T cell receptor (beta chain) was recovered during a study of PD-1 blockade in classical Hodgkin lymphoma. Study outcomes and limitations: Why repertoires differed is undefined; disease activity or prior therapy possibly contributed. Relative to healthy donors, newly diagnosed patients reportedly had lower baseline TCR diversity, which was reported as lower still in relapsed/refractory patients.

The CDR3 is made up of 14 amino acids. In germline, CDR1 is SEHNR, CDR2 FQNEAQ (reference sequence). Trimming took off 2 bases at V and 4 bases at J, with 12 bases between the two ends. Using immunoSEQ multiplex PCR, the repertoire was profiled, and TCRdb retains in-frame clones only, with some absent. Altogether 30,000 to 40,000 clones are present, 75% to 90% being singletons, with the ten largest covering under 0.25%. Points on this clone: The antigen is unknown.

Specified time point: newly diagnosed, previously untreated cHL patient sample. The CD4+ T cells used were purified from thawed PBMCs through magnetic negative selection. Comparator PBMCs were from newly diagnosed, untreated classical Hodgkin lymphoma. The sample taken for sequencing was CD4+ T cells from blood. This clonotype was obtained from a human donor with classical Hodgkin lymphoma. The gene calls are TRBV7-9 and TRBJ2-7; no clear D. CDR3 amino acids: CASSLLPPTYEQYF. DNA for the CDR3: TGTGCCAGCAGCTTACTACCTCCTACATACGAGCAGTACTTC.